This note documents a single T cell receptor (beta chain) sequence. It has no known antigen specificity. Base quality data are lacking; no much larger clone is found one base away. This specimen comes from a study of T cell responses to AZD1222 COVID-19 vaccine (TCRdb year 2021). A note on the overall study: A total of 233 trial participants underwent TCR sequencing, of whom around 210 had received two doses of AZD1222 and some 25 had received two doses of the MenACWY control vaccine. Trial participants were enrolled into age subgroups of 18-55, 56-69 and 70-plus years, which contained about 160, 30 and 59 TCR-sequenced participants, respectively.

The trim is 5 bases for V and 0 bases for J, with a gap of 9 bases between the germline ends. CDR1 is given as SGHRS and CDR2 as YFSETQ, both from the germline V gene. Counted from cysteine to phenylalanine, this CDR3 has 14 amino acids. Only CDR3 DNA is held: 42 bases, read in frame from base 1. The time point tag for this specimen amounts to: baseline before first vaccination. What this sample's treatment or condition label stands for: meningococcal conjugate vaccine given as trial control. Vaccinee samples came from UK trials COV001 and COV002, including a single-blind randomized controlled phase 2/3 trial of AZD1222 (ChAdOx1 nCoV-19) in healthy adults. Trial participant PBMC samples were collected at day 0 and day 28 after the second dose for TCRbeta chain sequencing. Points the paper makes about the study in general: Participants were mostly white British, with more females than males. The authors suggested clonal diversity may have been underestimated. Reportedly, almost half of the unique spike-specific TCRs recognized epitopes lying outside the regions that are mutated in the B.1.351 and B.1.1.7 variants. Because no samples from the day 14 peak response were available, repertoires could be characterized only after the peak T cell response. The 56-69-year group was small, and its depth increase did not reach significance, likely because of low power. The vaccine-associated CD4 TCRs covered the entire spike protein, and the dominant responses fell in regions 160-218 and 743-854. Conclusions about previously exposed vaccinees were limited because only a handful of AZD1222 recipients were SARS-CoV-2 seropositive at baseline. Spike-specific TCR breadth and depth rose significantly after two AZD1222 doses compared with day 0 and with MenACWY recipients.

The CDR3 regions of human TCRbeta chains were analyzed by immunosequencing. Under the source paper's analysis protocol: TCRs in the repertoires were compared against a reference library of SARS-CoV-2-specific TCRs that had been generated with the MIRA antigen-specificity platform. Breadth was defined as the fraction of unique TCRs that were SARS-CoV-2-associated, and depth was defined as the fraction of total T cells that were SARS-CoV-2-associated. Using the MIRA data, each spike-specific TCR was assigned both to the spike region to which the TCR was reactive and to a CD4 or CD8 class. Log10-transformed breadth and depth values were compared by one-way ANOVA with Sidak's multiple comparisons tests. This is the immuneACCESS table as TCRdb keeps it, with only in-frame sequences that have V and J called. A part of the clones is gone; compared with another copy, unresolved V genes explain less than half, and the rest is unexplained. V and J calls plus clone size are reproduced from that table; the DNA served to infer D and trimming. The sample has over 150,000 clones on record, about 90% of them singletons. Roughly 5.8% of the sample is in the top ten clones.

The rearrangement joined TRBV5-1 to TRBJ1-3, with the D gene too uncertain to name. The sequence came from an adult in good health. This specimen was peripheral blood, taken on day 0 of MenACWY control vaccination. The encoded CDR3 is CASRDASSGNTIYF. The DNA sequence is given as TGCGCCAGCAGAGACGCGAGCTCTGGAAACACCATATATTTT. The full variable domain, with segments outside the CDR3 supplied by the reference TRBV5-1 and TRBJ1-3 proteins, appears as KAGVTQTPRYLIKTRGQQVTLSCSPISGHRSVSWYQQTPGQGLQFLFEYFSETQRNKGNFPGRFSGRQFSNSRSEMNVSTLELGDSALYLCASRDASSGNTIYFGEGSWLTVV.